The clone carrying this TCR beta chain was observed a few times. Its antigen is still unknown. This record comes from a study of cytomegalovirus exposure and HLA in healthy donors. As for the study in general: Earlier, some 180 million T cells were analyzed, and about 100 million unique TCR beta sequences were found among them. Study-level results: In a later analysis, HLA-C alleles had the fewest associated TCRs, DRB1 alleles the most. Most of the CMV-associated TCR beta chains (in a later analysis) appeared to be HLA-restricted.

CDR1 and CDR2 (germline): SGDLS, YYNGEE. The CDR3 sequence is 16 residues long. J lost 7 bases, V lost 1 base, and 10 bases had no gene match. The PCR employed 60 Vbeta primers together with 13 Jbeta primers. In the original workflow: An analysis that came later counted roughly 87 million unique TCR beta chains, 9 million to 12 million shared. Assay used: immunoSEQ multiplex PCR; TCRdb lists only in-frame clones, some missing. Clone size and the V and J calls come from that table; the DNA yielded D and trimming. The data hold about 83,000 clones, with 60% to 85% observed a single time. The sample taken for sequencing was PBMCs. The TCR comes from a man between 18 and 35 years old in good health and CMV-seropositive. The chain recombines TRBV9 with TRBJ2-1; TRBD2 matches at 8 bases. The CDR3 is CASSVFSGTGGNEQFF. The CDR3 bases are TGTGCCAGCAGCGTATTTAGCGGGACTGGGGGGAATGAGCAGTTCTTC.